These 30 T cell receptor beta chains share one sample of origin, sequenced in a study of post-analysis software for immune sequencing data. General study findings and limits: With TRBV5-6, TRBV5-1 and TRBV20-1 included, roughly five TRBV segments were more frequent in patients than in controls.

Carried by the TCR beta cDNA libraries were unique molecular identifiers. MiXCR was run by TCRdb on the PCR reads, yielding one entry per CDR3 protein. This table has 750,000 to 950,000 distinct CDR3 sequences, approximately 57% appearing once. No antigen is known for these receptors. Sequenced material: blood. These receptors all come from a girl aged 10-17 years with multiple sclerosis.

The rearrangement uses TRBV6-1 and TRBJ2-6; 11 bases fit TRBD1. Trimming at V came to 4 bases and at J to 0 bases, leaving 2 bases not matched to a gene. Germline lookup yields CDR1 MNHNS and CDR2 SASEGT. There are 17 residues in the CDR3. The CDR3 loop is CASSGTGGGSGANVLTF. Here the CDR3 DNA reads TGTGCCAGCAGTGGGACAGGGGGCGGCTCTGGGGCCAACGTCCTGACTTTC.

The rearrangement links TRBV28 to TRBJ2-7; D may be TRBD2 (6 bases). CDR1 is MDHEN, CDR2 SYDVKM, per germline. The CDR3 extends over 14 amino acids. V dropped 5 bases and J dropped 5 bases, with 16 bases sitting between them. The DNA of the CDR3 is TGTGCCAGCAGTACGGCAGCGGGTCTTAACGAGCAGTACTTC. Protein sequence: CASSTAAGLNEQYF.

The chain has TRBV29-1 and TRBJ2-4; 7 nucleotides match TRBD2. The DNA end lines up better with TRBJ2-7; the J call may be wrong. The CDR3 sequence is 12 residues long. Germline CDR1 and CDR2: SQVTM and ANQGSEA. The CDR3 DNA reads as TGCAGCGCACTGCGGGGGTCCTACGAGCAGTACTTC. This codes for CSALRGSYEQYF.

The chain combines TRBV27 with TRBJ2-5; perhaps TRBD2 as D (5 bases). In germline, CDR1 is MNHEY, CDR2 SMNVEV (reference sequence). CDR3 size: 15 residues. Trimming left V 5 bases short and J 5 bases short, with 18 bases between. CDR3 residues: CASSGRPQRRETQYF. CDR3 DNA: TGTGCCAGCAGTGGGAGACCACAAAGGCGGGAGACCCAGTACTTC.

The rearrangement links TRBV7-2 to TRBJ2-1; tentatively, D is TRBD1 or TRBD2 (6 bases each). Germline V gene lookup returns CDR1 SGHTA and CDR2 FQGNSA. CDR3 length equals 14 residues. V was trimmed by 8 bases and J by 6 bases, leaving 17 bases between them. The DNA of the CDR3 is TGTGCCAGCGGTCATAGGGGGGCCGTCAATGAGCAGTTCTTC. Translated: CASGHRGAVNEQFF.

The table lists this clonotype with a few counts. The J gene is TRBJ2-1, the V gene TRBV29-1; D not certain. CDR1 is SQVTM, CDR2 ANQGSEA, per germline. This CDR3 has 12 amino acids. The ends were cut back, 6 bases at V and 7 bases at J, with 13 bases in the middle. The CDR3 DNA reads as TGCAGCGTCCGACTTGGTAGAAATGAGCAGTTCTTC. This translates into CSVRLGRNEQFF.

The chain employs TRBV9 and TRBJ2-5; D might be TRBD1 (6 bases). V dropped 6 bases and J dropped 2 bases, with 8 bases sitting between them. Germline loops: CDR1 SGDLS, CDR2 YYNGEE. This CDR3 spans 12 amino acids. The CDR3 DNA is TGTGCCAGCATCCAGGGGCAAGAGACCCAGTACTTC. As protein: CASIQGQETQYF.

The rearrangement uses TRBV20-1 and TRBJ1-1; D is perhaps TRBD1 (6 bases). The germline V and J ends were trimmed by 5 bases and 4 bases, with 14 bases remaining between them. CDR3 size: 13 residues. Germline V lookup: CDR1 DFQATT, CDR2 SNEGSKA (reference sequence). CDR3 in DNA: TGCAGTGCTTTACAGGGAAGGAGCACTGAAGCTTTCTTT. Its protein is CSALQGRSTEAFF.

The chain employs TRBV3-1 and TRBJ2-1; D is unclear. V lost 3 bases and J 5 bases, leaving 11 bases between the germline ends. The CDR3 has 14 residues. Germline CDR1 LGHDT, CDR2 YNNKEL (reference sequence). In nucleotides, the CDR3 is TGTGCCAGCAGCCAGGGAATGGCCCACAATGAGCAGTTCTTC. Its translation: CASSQGMAHNEQFF.

This clonotype was detected only once. The chain employs TRBV7-2 and TRBJ1-2; 7 bases fit TRBD1. This CDR3 spans 15 amino acids. The junction had 10 bases not matched to a gene; V was cut back by 5 bases and J by 4 bases. CDR1 and CDR2 (germline): SGHTA, FQGNSA. CDR3 sequence: CASSQRQGEGYGYTF. Written as DNA, the CDR3 is TGTGCCAGCAGCCAACGACAGGGTGAGGGCTATGGCTACACCTTC.

The rearrangement joins TRBV7-9 to TRBJ2-1, with D possibly matching TRBD2 (5 bases). The CDR3 consists of 13 residues. Germline-derived CDR1 and CDR2 are SEHNR and FQNEAQ (reference sequence). V was cut by 2 bases and J by 9 bases, with 11 bases left in between. This CDR3 reads CASSLSEASEQFF. DNA of the CDR3: TGTGCCAGCAGCTTATCGGAGGCGAGTGAGCAGTTCTTC.

The V call is TRBV2, the J call TRBJ2-5; 11 bases line up with TRBD2. The end of the DNA aligns better with TRBJ2-7, so the J call may be wrong. CDR1 and CDR2 from the germline V gene are SNHLY and FYNNEI. This CDR3 is built from 15 residues. This chain's CDR3 is CASSLLAGALNEQYF. The CDR3 coding sequence is TGTGCCAGCAGTTTACTAGCGGGAGCTCTGAACGAGCAGTACTTC.

Comment on this clonotype: The junction and the germline gene differ at one end; a read error may be behind it. The chain couples TRBV7-9 to TRBJ2-1, with D possibly being TRBD1 (6 bases). This CDR3 contains 14 residues. Germline CDR1 reads SEHNR; CDR2 reads FQNEAQ (reference sequence). In DNA, the CDR3 is TGCGCCAGCAGCCCCCAGGGGCGTGTGGAGACCCAGTTCTTC. Protein product: CASSPQGRVETQFF.

This clonotype was seen at least ten times. The chain couples TRBV20-1 to TRBJ1-2; D is uncertain. CDR3 size: 8 residues. In germline, CDR1 is DFQATT, CDR2 SNEGSKA (reference sequence). Trimming took 6 bases from V and 8 from J, leaving 4 bases between them. As DNA, the CDR3 is TGCAGTGCAGGCGGCTACACCTTC. It encodes CSAGGYTF.

The CDR3 nucleotides are TGTGCCAGCAGTGACCGGAGGGGAAGGGCTGAAGCTTTCTTT. The encoded protein is CASSDRRGRAEAFF. This rearrangement joins TRBV6-2 or TRBV6-3 to TRBJ1-1; perhaps TRBD1 as D (5 bases). Germline V gene sequence: CDR1 MNHEY, CDR2 SVGEGT. CDR3 length equals 14 residues. The V end lost 5 bases, the J end lost 6 bases, and 16 bases lay between the germline ends.

The genes are TRBV2 and TRBJ2-7; maybe TRBD2 (6 bases). CDR1 and CDR2 from the germline V gene are SNHLY and FYNNEI. Between the trimmed V and J ends, which lost 6 bases and 4 bases, there was a span of 10 bases. This CDR3 is 12 amino acids long. The CDR3, as DNA: TGTGCCAGCAGGAAGGGAGGATACGAGCAGTACTTC. Translating gives CASRKGGYEQYF.

The V gene is TRBV11-2, the J gene TRBJ1-2; TRBD1 might be the D (5 bases). Between the trimmed V and J ends, which lost 0 bases and 8 bases, there was a span of 13 bases. Germline V gene sequence: CDR1 SGHAT, CDR2 FQNNGV. The CDR3 totals 14 residues. The CDR3 DNA reads as TGTGCCAGCAGCTTAGACAGGGTAATCTACGGCTACACCTTC. Protein product: CASSLDRVIYGYTF.

In its sample, this clonotype was seen a few times. V and J are TRBV7-2 and TRBJ2-1; 9 bases agree with TRBD2. Trimming at V came to 4 bases and at J to 2 bases, leaving 3 bases not matched to a gene. From germline, CDR1 is SGHTA and CDR2 FQGNSA. The CDR3 spans 15 residues. The CDR3 sequence: CASSSASGAYNEQFF. As DNA, the CDR3 is TGTGCCAGCAGCTCCGCTAGCGGGGCCTACAATGAGCAGTTCTTC.

The CDR3: CSARGQLNEQFF. CDR3 sequence (DNA): TGCAGTGCCAGGGGACAGCTAAATGAGCAGTTCTTC. The chain joins TRBV20-1 to TRBJ2-1; the match to TRBD1 covers 7 bases. Trimming removed 6 bases from V and 7 bases from J; junction bases left unmatched: 6. This CDR3 has 12 amino acids. Germline V gene data show CDR1 as DFQATT and CDR2 as SNEGSKA (reference sequence).

CDR3 bases: TGTGCCAGCAGCCGGGGGACAGCTCTAGCCAAAAACATTCAGTACTTC. Amino acids: CASSRGTALAKNIQYF. This rearrangement joins TRBV7-2 to TRBJ2-4; possibly TRBD1 for D (7 bases). The CDR3 is 16 amino acids. V was pared by 5 bases and J by 0 bases, with 14 bases between. Germline CDR1 and CDR2: SGHTA and FQGNSA.

V and J are TRBV6-6 and TRBJ2-3, with TRBD2 matching 11 bases. CDR1 and CDR2 from the germline V gene are MNHNY and SVGAGI (reference sequence). With 5 bases clipped from V and 11 bases from J, the junction kept 12 bases outside the gene matches. The CDR3 loop spans 15 amino acids. CDR3 bases: TGTGCCAGCAGTGTAGGGACTAGCGGTTCCAAAAGGCAGTATTTT. Amino acid sequence: CASSVGTSGSKRQYF.

V and J are TRBV7-8 and TRBJ2-1, with TRBD2 identical over 7 bases. Germline V gene sequence: CDR1 SGHVS, CDR2 FQNEAQ. With 5 bases clipped from V and 0 bases from J, the junction kept 10 bases outside the gene matches. The CDR3 covers 17 residues. CDR3 nucleotide sequence: TGTGCCAGCAGCCCCCCGCGGGGCGGGAGCTCCTACAATGAGCAGTTCTTC. Translated, it gives CASSPPRGGSSYNEQFF.

In this sample, this clonotype turned up a few times. The J gene is TRBJ2-1, the V gene TRBV5-1; 8 bases match TRBD1. There are 17 residues in the CDR3. J lost 0 bases, V lost 0 bases, and 5 bases had no gene match. CDR1 SGHRS and CDR2 YFSETQ come from the germline V gene. CDR3 region: CASSLGTGPVSYNEQFF. The CDR3 DNA reads TGCGCCAGCAGCTTGGGGACAGGGCCGGTCTCCTACAATGAGCAGTTCTTC. Combining the CDR3 with reference TRBV5-1 and TRBJ2-1 gives the whole variable domain KAGVTQTPRYLIKTRGQQVTLSCSPISGHRSVSWYQQTPGQGLQFLFEYFSETQRNKGNFPGRFSGRQFSNSRSEMNVSTLELGDSALYLCASSLGTGPVSYNEQFFGPGTRLTVL.

The CDR3 reads CASSENEEGHSEAFF. The DNA for the CDR3 is TGTGCCAGCAGTGAAAACGAAGAGGGACACTCAGAAGCTTTCTTT. The chain couples TRBV6-1 to TRBJ1-1; TRBD1 is a possible D gene (6 bases). Germline CDR1 and CDR2: MNHNS and SASEGT. The CDR3 loop spans 15 amino acids. The V end was cut by 2 bases, the J end by 8 bases, with 18 bases between.

Only a few counts were recorded for this clonotype. This chain uses TRBV20-1 with TRBJ2-7; D perhaps matches TRBD1 (5 bases). Looked up from germline, CDR1 is DFQATT and CDR2 is SNEGSKA (reference sequence). The V end lost 8 bases, the J end lost 3 bases, and 17 bases lay between the germline ends. The CDR3 is 13 residues long. The CDR3, as DNA: TGCAGTAGCCTTGGACCCGGACACTACGAGCAGTACTTC. Residues: CSSLGPGHYEQYF.

This chain joins TRBV6-1 and TRBJ2-7; either TRBD1 or TRBD2 may fit D (6 bases each). This CDR3 has 17 residues. Germline V gene sequence: CDR1 MNHNS, CDR2 SASEGT. Trimming took 6 bases from V and 1 from J, leaving 22 bases between them. CDR3 sequence: CASSSTIRGPASYEQYF. The CDR3 DNA reads as TGTGCCAGCAGCTCAACGATCCGGGGGCCAGCATCCTACGAGCAGTACTTC.

Only a few counts were recorded for this clonotype. The chain employs TRBV2 and TRBJ2-1, with 8 bases that match TRBD2. The CDR3 sequence is 16 residues long. The ends lost 2 bases at V and 5 bases at J; junction bases unmatched: 8. From germline, CDR1 is SNHLY and CDR2 FYNNEI. As DNA, the CDR3 is TGTGCCAGCAGTGAATCGGGGACTAGGGGTAACAATGAGCAGTTCTTC. Protein product: CASSESGTRGNNEQFF.

In its sample, this clonotype was seen once. The chain recombines TRBV28 with TRBJ2-7, with D maybe TRBD2 (6 bases). V lost 6 bases and J 9 bases, leaving 27 bases between the germline ends. CDR1 and CDR2 (germline): MDHEN, SYDVKM. This CDR3 region has 16 residues. For the CDR3, the DNA is TGTGCCAGCAGCGCCTCCGGCCGGGACTCAGGATTAGGGCAGTACTTC. Its translation is CASSASGRDSGLGQYF. The full variable domain, its missing parts supplied by reference TRBV28 and TRBJ2-7, is DVKVTQSSRYLVKRTGEKVFLECVQDMDHENMFWYRQDPGLGLRLIYFSYDVKMKEKGDIPEGYSVSREKKERFSLILESASTNQTSMYLCASSASGRDSGLGQYFGPGTRLTVT.

This clonotype was detected only a few times. This chain connects TRBV3-1 to TRBJ1-1; TRBD1 matches 10 bases. V was clipped by 0 bases and J by 4 bases; unmatched bases: 2. CDR3 length: 15 amino acids. From germline, CDR1 is LGHDT and CDR2 YNNKEL (reference sequence). The CDR3 DNA sequence: TGTGCCAGCAGCCAAGAAAGGACAGGGGGCACTGAAGCTTTCTTT. This encodes CASSQERTGGTEAFF.

This clonotype has only a few counts. The chain has TRBV7-2 and TRBJ1-2, with TRBD1 identical over 10 bases. J gave up 7 bases and V 3 bases, and 8 bases lay outside the gene matches. The CDR3 spans 15 residues. Germline V gene lookup returns CDR1 SGHTA and CDR2 FQGNSA. The CDR3 here is CASSLEGDRGIGYTF. In DNA, the CDR3 is TGTGCCAGCAGCTTGGAGGGGGACAGGGGCATTGGCTACACCTTC.